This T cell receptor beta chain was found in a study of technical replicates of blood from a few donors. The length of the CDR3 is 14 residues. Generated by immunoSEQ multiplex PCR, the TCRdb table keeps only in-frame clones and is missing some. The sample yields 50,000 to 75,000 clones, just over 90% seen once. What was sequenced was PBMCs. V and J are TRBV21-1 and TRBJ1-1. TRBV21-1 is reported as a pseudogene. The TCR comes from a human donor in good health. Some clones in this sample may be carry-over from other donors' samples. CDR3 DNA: TGTGCCAGCAACGGAGTCTGTGAGAACACTGAAGCTTTCTTT. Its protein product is CASNGVCENTEAFF.